Sequencing of this T cell receptor (beta chain) was carried out in a study of CXCR3-negative and CXCR3-positive naive CD8 T cells. This CDR3 is built from 14 residues. Germline CDR1 and CDR2: LGHDT and YNNKEL (reference sequence). Through 5' RACE with UMI labels, the TRB cDNA libraries were prepared. Reanalyzing the 5' RACE reads, TCRdb keeps one entry per CDR3 protein, without DNA. The sample table sets out under 85,000 distinct CDR3 sequences. Triplicate sorts, approximately 290,000 cells apiece, were made for each CD8+ T cell subset. The source is a human donor in good health. Some clones in this sample may be carry-over from other donors' samples. This chain connects TRBV3-1 to TRBJ2-7; there is no DNA to check the TCRdb D call of TRBD1. The sequenced sample was naive CXCR3- CD8+ T cells from blood. As to subset: CD45RO-CCR7+CD27+CD95- naive CD8+ T cells lacking CXCR3 (TNR3-). CDR3: CASSQGANSYEQYF.